This TCR beta chain originates from a study of blood T cells in healthy people across ages. Study-wide points: The lack of PBMC sorting stopped any conclusive naive versus antigen-experienced comparison.

A second about 7 to 11 cycle PCR used barcoded and J-beta primers. A template-switch adaptor with 12 random nucleotides tagged each cDNA molecule. MiXCR was run by TCRdb on the 5' RACE reads, yielding one entry per CDR3 protein. This table holds hundreds of thousands of distinct CDR3 sequences, over 20% found once. Concerning this clonotype: Its antigen is unknown.

Losses at the gene ends were 1 base for V and 5 bases for J; bases not matched to a gene: 7. The CDR3 spans 16 residues. The germline V gene encodes CDR1 LNHNV and CDR2 YYDKDF (reference sequence). This clonotype originated in an older man in good health. V gene TRBV15 combines with J gene TRBJ2-3, with 9 bases fitting TRBD2. Sequenced material: blood. CDR3 coding DNA: TGTGCCACCAGCAGAGTGATGGGCGGGAGGGGAGATACGCAGTATTTT. This sequence encodes CATSRVMGGRGDTQYF. The variable domain in full, with the rest retrieved from reference TRBV15 and TRBJ2-3, is DAMVIQNPRYQVTQFGKPVTLSCSQTLNHNVMYWYQQKSSQAPKLLFHYYDKDFNNEADTPDNFQSRRPNTSFCFLDIRSPGLGDTAMYLCATSRVMGGRGDTQYFGPGTRLTVL.